The rows below give T cell receptor beta chains drawn from one sample of a study of shared clonotypes between healthy human individuals. This table comes from immunoSEQ multiplex PCR, and its TCRdb copy is limited to in-frame clones, with some not included. The top ten clones hold around 2% of a sample with hundreds of thousands of clones, around 73% of them seen once. Specimen: memory CD4+ T cells sorted from blood. These receptors were obtained from a woman aged 25 to 45 in good health. The conserved cysteine and the conserved F or W are not part of the CDR3 here. Each record gives: CDR3 length, V gene, J gene, CDR3 protein.

length: 11; V: TRBV6-5; J: TRBJ2-7; CDR3: ASSPRRGYEQY
length: 14; V: TRBV23-1; J: TRBJ2-5; CDR3: ASSHLSRHPQETQY
length: 11; V: TRBV9; J: TRBJ1-1; CDR3: ASSGGLNTEAF
length: 9; V: TRBV18; J: TRBJ1-1; CDR3: ASKGGTEAF
length: 12; V: TRBV7-9; J: TRBJ2-5; CDR3: ASSLSGTQETQY
length: 11; V: TRBV10-1; J: TRBJ2-7; CDR3: ASSESPGYEQY
length: 14; V: TRBV19; J: TRBJ2-2; CDR3: ASRNNPGTRTGELF
length: 13; V: TRBV5-1; J: TRBJ1-2; CDR3: ASRGQGADSYGYT
length: 14; V: TRBV27; J: TRBJ2-1; CDR3: ASSSTGLAGDNEQF
length: 14; V: TRBV4-2; J: TRBJ2-1; CDR3: ASSQWKSVTYNEQF
length: 13; V: TRBV5-1; J: TRBJ2-2; CDR3: ASSWKDRDTGELF
length: 13; V: TRBV5-5; J: TRBJ1-2; CDR3: ASSWGTEADYGYT
length: 10; V: TRBV19; J: TRBJ1-3; CDR3: AVRNSGNTIY
length: 13; V: TRBV7-3; J: TRBJ2-7; CDR3: ASRKDRGPQDEQY
length: 11; V: TRBV29-1; J: TRBJ2-3; CDR3: SFDRQFGDTQY
length: 12; V: TRBV5-6; J: TRBJ2-7; CDR3: ASSPGLARYEQY
length: 13; V: TRBV28; J: TRBJ1-2; CDR3: ASRPPPGRNYGYT
length: 11; V: TRBV5-1; J: TRBJ2-7; CDR3: ASRRGGSYEQY
length: 12; V: TRBV5-1; J: TRBJ2-1; CDR3: ASSLVQSYNEQF
length: 15; V: TRBV2; J: TRBJ2-6; CDR3: ASREDTRYSGANVLT
length: 14; V: TRBV5-6; J: TRBJ2-7; CDR3: ASTLGLAGGTYEQY
length: 12; V: TRBV27; J: TRBJ2-1; CDR3: ASTLRGGSNEQF
length: 12; V: TRBV6-1; J: TRBJ2-3; CDR3: ASRELADTDTQY
length: 11; V: TRBV19; J: TRBJ2-5; CDR3: ASSPGLRETQY
length: 15; V: TRBV4-1; J: TRBJ2-2; CDR3: ASSQPREREGTGELF
length: 13; V: TRBV10-3; J: TRBJ1-2; CDR3: AISDRAGPNYGYT
length: 14; V: TRBV6-1; J: TRBJ2-1; CDR3: ASSEAVGIGNNEQF
length: 12; V: TRBV5-5; J: TRBJ1-2; CDR3: ASSSTQGGYGYT
length: 15; V: TRBV7-6; J: TRBJ2-1; CDR3: ASSLAGGSDSYNEQF
length: 12; V: TRBV29-1; J: TRBJ2-1; CDR3: SVTQLGQGNAQF
length: 9; V: TRBV25-1; J: TRBJ1-2; CDR3: ASGTGRTVT
length: 15; V: TRBV19; J: TRBJ2-2; CDR3: ASRRTSGPRDTGELF
length: 10; V: TRBV11-2; J: TRBJ2-1; CDR3: ASSPTQVLQF
length: 13; V: TRBV6-5; J: TRBJ2-7; CDR3: ASRTTSGRTREQY
length: 11; V: TRBV25-1; J: TRBJ2-7; CDR3: ASSVGGAYEQY
length: 14; V: TRBV4-1; J: TRBJ2-4; CDR3: ASSQEGGLAKNIQY
length: 11; V: TRBV7-3; J: TRBJ2-3; CDR3: ASSFISTDTQY
length: 12; V: TRBV29-1; J: TRBJ2-1; CDR3: SVKGLAGINEQF
length: 14; V: TRBV11-2; J: TRBJ2-3; CDR3: ASNPGRGRGTDTQY
length: 10; V: TRBV10-1; J: TRBJ1-5; CDR3: ASRGTEQPQH
length: 15; V: TRBV25-1; J: TRBJ2-4; CDR3: ASSGLNQGLAKNIQY
length: 11; V: TRBV2; J: TRBJ1-4; CDR3: ATSGGIGEKLF
length: 12; V: TRBV15; J: TRBJ2-1; CDR3: ATSTVLAGGGQF
length: 15; V: TRBV7-9; J: TRBJ2-2; CDR3: ASSLGLLLAGPGELF
length: 12; V: TRBV6-1; J: TRBJ1-3; CDR3: ASSENHYGNTIY
length: 13; V: TRBV6-5; J: TRBJ2-5; CDR3: ASRRGLADQETQY
length: 11; V: TRBV7-9; J: TRBJ1-1; CDR3: ASSVGTDTEAF
length: 16; V: TRBV28; J: TRBJ2-5; CDR3: ASSFGRTSGGKQETQY
length: 12; V: TRBV7-2; J: TRBJ1-1; CDR3: ASSLHAQNTEAF
length: 13; V: TRBV5-1; J: TRBJ2-7; CDR3: ASSFSSDLAGEQY
length: 12; V: TRBV11-2; J: TRBJ2-7; CDR3: ASSPQRDSYEQY
length: 13; V: TRBV7-9; J: TRBJ1-4; CDR3: ASSHTGGETEKLF